This T cell receptor beta chain was sequenced during a study of shared clonotypes between healthy human individuals. About the research overall: Sampling drew on donors who were a couple of women and a few men aged 18 to 49.

Points from the study as a whole: Investigators expected sequencing depth to affect clonotype sharing among donors. In general, naive subsets displayed greater estimated richness than memory subsets did.

With regard to this clone: The antigen is not known.

V was trimmed by 5 bases and J by 5 bases, leaving 14 bases between them. This CDR3 has 14 residues. The germline gives CDR1 SEHNR, CDR2 FQNEAQ (reference sequence). A deep-level run was used for the assay. Profiling relied on immunoSEQ multiplex PCR, and the TCRdb table lists in-frame clones only, not all of them. This sample yields about 2.4 million clones, of which around 90% are seen a single time; 0.11% to 0.15% belongs to the top ten. Sequencing was carried out using naive CD4+ T cells sorted from blood. The subset was: CD45RA+ positively selected. The V gene is TRBV7-9, the J gene TRBJ2-3; no clear D. This TCR was sampled from a man between 18 and 29 years old in good health. CDR3 sequence (DNA): TGTGCCAGCAGCGACTGGGGTACGGGAGATACGCAGTATTTT. Translating it yields CASSDWGTGDTQYF.